This is a list of T cell receptor beta chains from one sample in a study of T cell responses to AZD1222 COVID-19 vaccine. This table comes from immunoSEQ multiplex PCR, and its TCRdb copy is limited to in-frame clones, with some not included. The profile covers about 97,000 clones, with around 93% appearing a single time and around 6.9% taken by the ten largest. The sample consisted of peripheral blood, taken on day 0 of AZD1222 vaccination. The receptor source for this set is an adult in good health. Both conserved end residues are part of each CDR3. Each record gives: D gene, V gene, clone size, J gene, CDR3 protein, CDR3 DNA. The D gene is left open where the match is weak. Not all rows give a size; the values are once, few, many and, for expanded clones, a class.

NA	TRBV21-1	NA	TRBJ1-1	CASSKKVGWTRLGTEAFF	TGTGCCAGCAGCAAGAAGGTAGGATGGACGAGGTTGGGCACTGAAGCTTTCTTT
NA	TRBV7-9	NA	TRBJ1-5	CASSPRTDSPQPQHF	TGTGCCAGCAGCCCGCGGACTGACTCCCCTCAGCCCCAGCATTTT
NA	TRBV5-8	NA	TRBJ1-2	CASTAGGRIYGYTF	TGTGCCAGCACCGCGGGGGGGAGGATTTATGGCTACACCTTC
NA	TRBV12-3/TRBV12-4	NA	TRBJ1-2	CASSLGQGYGYTF	TGTGCCAGCAGTTTAGGGCAGGGCTATGGCTACACCTTC
NA	TRBV6-5	NA	TRBJ1-4	CASSYSGQRGVEKLFF	TGTGCCAGCAGTTACTCGGGGCAAAGGGGTGTTGAAAAACTGTTTTTT
NA	TRBV3-1/TRBV3-2	NA	TRBJ1-3	CASSRHISGNTIYF	TGTGCCAGCAGCAGACACATCTCTGGAAACACCATATATTTT
TRBD1	TRBV4-1	NA	TRBJ2-2	CASSQPGQGANTGELFF	TGCGCCAGCAGCCAACCAGGACAGGGAGCGAACACCGGGGAGCTGTTTTTT
TRBD2	TRBV18	NA	TRBJ2-3	CASSPVTSGSTDTQYF	TGTGCCAGCTCACCAGTGACTAGCGGGAGCACAGATACGCAGTATTTT
NA	TRBV5-1	NA	TRBJ1-2	CASSLTGLVYGYTF	TGCGCCAGCAGCTTGACAGGGCTTGTCTATGGCTACACCTTC
NA	TRBV27	once	TRBJ2-3	CASSLQRGTDTQYF	TGTGCCAGCAGTTTACAGCGGGGCACAGATACGCAGTATTTT
NA	TRBV5-1	NA	TRBJ1-4	CASSLAADVNEKLFF	TGCGCCAGCAGCTTGGCGGCCGACGTCAATGAAAAACTGTTTTTT
NA	TRBV27	NA	TRBJ1-5	CASRTGDQPQHF	TGTGCCAGCCGAACGGGGGACCAGCCCCAGCATTTT